One sample yielded the 4 T cell receptor beta chains listed below, sequenced in a study of early T cells in non-severe SARS-CoV-2 infection. From the 5' RACE reads, TCRdb called clonotypes with MiXCR, one entry per CDR3 protein. The sample has about 83,000 distinct CDR3 sequences, 9% to 15% seen once; the top ten hold approximately 7%. Material: whole blood. Source of these receptors: an adult who was a healthcare worker with PCR-confirmed SARS-CoV-2 infection or an uninfected control (not recorded which).

This clonotype was observed a handful of times. This chain uses TRBV27 with TRBJ2-7, with 8 bases aligning to TRBD2. The CDR3 sequence is 12 residues long. Trimming at V came to 6 bases and at J to 5 bases, leaving 3 bases not matched to a gene. Germline V gene sequence: CDR1 MNHEY, CDR2 SMNVEV (reference sequence). The CDR3 here is CASRERENEQYF. In DNA form, the CDR3 reads TGTGCCAGCAGAGAGCGGGAGAACGAGCAGTACTTC.

This clonotype was seen at least ten times. The chain carries TRBV5-6 and TRBJ2-3; tentatively, D is TRBD2 (6 bases). Germline CDR1 is SGHDT and CDR2 is YYEEEE. The V end lost 4 bases, the J end lost 3 bases, and 12 bases lay between the germline ends. CDR3 length: 14 residues. The DNA of the CDR3 is TGTGCCAGCAGCCCGACCGGGGGTACAGATACGCAGTATTTT. Residues: CASSPTGGTDTQYF.

This clonotype appeared a few times. The chain uses TRBV20-1 and TRBJ2-7; D gene unclear. Germline values: CDR1 DFQATT, CDR2 SNEGSKA (reference sequence). The V end lost 3 bases, the J end lost 3 bases, and 6 bases lay between the germline ends. The CDR3 sequence is 11 residues long. The CDR3: CSARPGYEQYF. The CDR3 DNA sequence: TGCAGTGCTAGGCCGGGCTACGAGCAGTACTTC.

This clonotype was recorded at least ten times. CDR3 in DNA: TGTGCCAGCAGTCCGGGCGGGAGAAGGACAGATACGCAGTATTTT. Its protein is CASSPGGRRTDTQYF. The chain recombines TRBV11-2 with TRBJ2-3, with 7 bases fitting TRBD2. The CDR3 loop spans 15 amino acids. CDR1 and CDR2 from the germline V gene are SGHAT and FQNNGV. V shed 6 bases and J 3 bases; nucleotides not matched to a gene: 9.